This record concerns one T cell receptor beta chain sequence. Antigen: not known. These data are taken from a study of shared clonotypes between healthy human individuals. Study conclusions and caveats: An effect of sequencing depth on clonotype sharing among donors was expected. On the whole, naive subsets had larger estimated richness than memory subsets had. Clonotypes not shared had lower generation probabilities than those common to all four donors.

V was cut by 9 bases and J by 5 bases, with 29 bases left in between. This CDR3 comprises 18 residues. Germline CDR1 reads LNHDA; CDR2 reads SQIVND (reference sequence). Running of the assay took place at deep level. Only in-frame clones appear in the TCRdb table, and some are missing; sequencing was by immunoSEQ multiplex PCR. The sample records 300,000 or so clones, around 67% being singletons. The rearrangement links TRBV19 to TRBJ1-5; a possible D gene is TRBD1 (6 bases). The sample taken for sequencing was memory CD4+ T cells sorted from blood. Described subset: CD45RA-negative fraction. The sequence was collected from a man aged 30 to 39 in good health. CDR3 in amino acids: CASKFTHFGQREDQPQHF. CDR3 DNA sequence: TGTGCCAGCAAATTCACCCATTTCGGACAGAGGGAGGATCAGCCCCAGCATTTT.